This TCR beta chain emerged from a study of cytomegalovirus exposure and HLA in healthy donors. Study-wide findings and caveats: Among the sequence variants, a highly shared cluster was likely an artifact of sequencing. Information on immune exposure was restricted to one variable (CMV serostatus). Per a prior analysis, the majority of TCR beta V segments were productive roughly 87% or roughly 30% of the time.

The PCR employed 60 Vbeta primers together with 13 Jbeta primers. As handled by the study authors: A follow-up analysis tallied about 80 million unique TCR beta chains, some 11 million shared. Some clones are missing from TCRdb's copy, which holds only in-frame ones; the method was immunoSEQ multiplex PCR. Clone size and the V and J calls come from that table; the DNA yielded D and trimming. The table shows approximately 130,000 clones, with around 70% occurring only once. The CDR3 covers 15 residues. CDR1 and CDR2 from the germline V gene are SGHTA and FQGNSA. The V segment lost 6 bases and the J segment 4 bases; nucleotides outside the gene matches: 8. Comments on this clone: As yet, its antigen is unknown.

What was sequenced was PBMCs. The source of this sequence is a woman aged 55-69 years in good health and CMV-seropositive. V and J are TRBV7-2 and TRBJ2-1, with 8 bases identical to TRBD2. The CDR3 reads CASRGPSGGYNEQFF. In DNA, the CDR3 is TGTGCCAGCAGAGGACCGAGCGGGGGATACAATGAGCAGTTCTTC.